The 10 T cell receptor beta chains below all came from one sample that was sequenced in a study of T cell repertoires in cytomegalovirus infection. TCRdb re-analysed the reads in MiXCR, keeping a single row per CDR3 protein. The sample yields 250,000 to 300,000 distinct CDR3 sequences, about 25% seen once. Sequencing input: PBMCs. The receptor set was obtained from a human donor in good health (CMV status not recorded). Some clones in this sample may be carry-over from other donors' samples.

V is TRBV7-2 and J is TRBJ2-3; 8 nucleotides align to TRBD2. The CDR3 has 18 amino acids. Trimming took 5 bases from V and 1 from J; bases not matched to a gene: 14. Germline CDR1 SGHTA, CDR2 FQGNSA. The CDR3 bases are TGTGCCAGCAGCCGTTTAGCGGGACCCGGATTCGGCACAGATACGCAGTATTTT. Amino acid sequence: CASSRLAGPGFGTDTQYF.

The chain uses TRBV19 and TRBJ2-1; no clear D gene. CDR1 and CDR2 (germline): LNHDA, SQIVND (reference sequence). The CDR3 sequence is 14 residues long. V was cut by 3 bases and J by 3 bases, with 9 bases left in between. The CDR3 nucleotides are TGTGCCAGTAGTATCCAGAGTGACTACAATGAGCAGTTCTTC. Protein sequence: CASSIQSDYNEQFF.

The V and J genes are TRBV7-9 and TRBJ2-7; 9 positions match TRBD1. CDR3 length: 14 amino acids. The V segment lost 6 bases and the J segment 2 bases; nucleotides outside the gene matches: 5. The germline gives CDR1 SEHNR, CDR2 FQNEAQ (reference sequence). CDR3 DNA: TGTGCCAGCAGTGTACAGGGGGCAACCTACGAGCAGTACTTC. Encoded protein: CASSVQGATYEQYF.

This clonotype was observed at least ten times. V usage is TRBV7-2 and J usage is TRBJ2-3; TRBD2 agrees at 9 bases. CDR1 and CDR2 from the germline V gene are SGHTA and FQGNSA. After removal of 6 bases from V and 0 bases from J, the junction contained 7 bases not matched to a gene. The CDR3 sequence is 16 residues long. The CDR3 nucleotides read TGTGCCAGCAGGTTCCCAGGACTAGCGAGCACAGATACGCAGTATTTT. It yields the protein CASRFPGLASTDTQYF.

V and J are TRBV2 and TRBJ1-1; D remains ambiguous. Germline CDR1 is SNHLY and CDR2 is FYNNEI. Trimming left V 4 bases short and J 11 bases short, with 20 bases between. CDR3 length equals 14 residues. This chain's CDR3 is CASSVSRVVVVAFF. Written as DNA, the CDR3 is TGTGCCAGCAGTGTCAGTCGGGTCGTGGTGGTGGCTTTCTTT.

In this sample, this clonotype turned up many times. CDR3 sequence reads: CASSFRPRLPNEQFF. The DNA for the CDR3 is TGTGCCAGCAGCTTCCGCCCCCGACTGCCAAATGAGCAGTTCTTC. The chain employs TRBV7-2 and TRBJ2-1; no definite D call. The germline gives CDR1 SGHTA, CDR2 FQGNSA. The ends were cut back, 3 bases at V and 7 bases at J, with 16 bases in the middle. This CDR3 is 15 amino acids long.

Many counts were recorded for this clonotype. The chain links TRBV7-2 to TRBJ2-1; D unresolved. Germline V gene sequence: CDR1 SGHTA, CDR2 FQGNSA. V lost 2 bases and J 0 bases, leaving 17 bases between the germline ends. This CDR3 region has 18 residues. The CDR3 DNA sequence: TGTGCCAGCAGCTTAAGACCACCCCTCCCCAGCTCCTACAATGAGCAGTTCTTC. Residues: CASSLRPPLPSSYNEQFF.

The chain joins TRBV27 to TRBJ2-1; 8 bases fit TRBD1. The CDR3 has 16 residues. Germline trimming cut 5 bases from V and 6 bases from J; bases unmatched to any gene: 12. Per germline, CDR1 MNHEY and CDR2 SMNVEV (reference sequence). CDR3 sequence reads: CASSISPGGEGNEQFF. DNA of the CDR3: TGTGCCAGCAGTATTTCGCCAGGGGGCGAGGGCAATGAGCAGTTCTTC.

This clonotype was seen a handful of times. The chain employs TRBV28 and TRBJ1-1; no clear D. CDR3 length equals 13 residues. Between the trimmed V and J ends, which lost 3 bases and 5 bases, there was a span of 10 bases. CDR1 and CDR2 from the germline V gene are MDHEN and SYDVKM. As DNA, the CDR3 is TGTGCCAGCAGTTTCATGGGCGGGACTGAAGCTTTCTTT. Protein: CASSFMGGTEAFF.

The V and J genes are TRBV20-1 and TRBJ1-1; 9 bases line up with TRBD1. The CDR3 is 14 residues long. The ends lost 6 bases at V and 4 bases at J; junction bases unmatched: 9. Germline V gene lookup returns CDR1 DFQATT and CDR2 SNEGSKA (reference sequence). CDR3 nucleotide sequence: TGCAGTGCCGACCCGGGACAGGGAATCACTGAAGCTTTCTTT. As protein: CSADPGQGITEAFF.